Listed below are T cell receptor beta chains from one sample, sequenced in a study of Graves' ophthalmopathy and Graves' hyperthyroidism. TCRdb ran MiXCR on the multiplex PCR reads and lists one entry per CDR3 protein. The repertoire includes a few hundred thousand distinct CDR3 sequences, approximately 21% of them detected once, and roughly 3% sits in the top ten. The specimen was peripheral blood. These TCRs come from a woman younger than 35 with stable Graves' hyperthyroidism. Both conserved end residues are part of each CDR3. Each record gives: D gene, V gene, J gene, clone size, CDR3 protein, CDR3 DNA. D genes are given only for firm matches. The size field is filled for only some rows; it gives once, few, many or a size class.

.	TRBV7-9	TRBJ2-5	many	CASSFGRAPETQYF	TGTGCCAGCAGCTTCGGTAGGGCCCCAGAGACCCAGTACTTC
.	TRBV6-5	TRBJ2-5	few	CASSSATRAETQYF	TGTGCCAGCAGTTCCGCCACTAGAGCAGAGACCCAGTACTTC
.	TRBV28	TRBJ2-7	.	CASSLAGLREQYF	TGTGCCAGCAGTTTAGCAGGGTTGCGCGAGCAGTACTTC
.	TRBV6-5	TRBJ2-2	once	CASSYSKPPAGELFF	TGTGCCAGCAGTTACTCTAAACCTCCAGCCGGGGAGCTGTTTTTT
TRBD1	TRBV7-7	TRBJ2-7	many	CASSPGQGVGEQYF	TGTGCTAGCAGCCCGGGACAGGGGGTTGGGGAGCAGTACTTC
.	TRBV30	TRBJ2-4	few	CAWSVGRRIQYF	TGTGCCTGGAGTGTAGGCCGTCGGATTCAGTACTTC
.	TRBV13	TRBJ2-5	many	CASRTGKRQETQYF	TGTGCCAGCAGAACCGGGAAGCGCCAAGAGACCCAGTACTTC
TRBD1	TRBV12-3/TRBV12-4	TRBJ2-5	many	CASSRQGRKETQYF	TGTGCCAGCAGTAGACAGGGGAGGAAAGAGACCCAGTACTTC
.	TRBV13	TRBJ1-1	many	CASSDYRANTEAFF	TGTGCCAGCAGTGATTACAGGGCGAACACTGAAGCTTTCTTT
.	TRBV6-1	TRBJ2-7	many	CASSPWGLGHVYEQYF	TGTGCCAGCAGTCCTTGGGGACTTGGTCACGTTTACGAGCAGTACTTC
.	TRBV11-2	TRBJ1-2	many	CASSHPGPRGYTF	TGTGCCAGCAGCCATCCGGGACCTAGGGGCTACACCTTC
TRBD1	TRBV10-3	TRBJ2-7	many	CAISESRQGSFEQYF	TGTGCCATCAGTGAGTCGAGACAGGGCTCGTTCGAGCAGTACTTC
.	TRBV20-1	TRBJ2-7	many	CSARDLGGPTSYEQYF	TGCAGTGCTAGAGATCTCGGGGGCCCAACCTCCTACGAGCAGTACTTC
.	TRBV12-5	TRBJ1-5	many	CASGSEGGYSNQPQHF	TGTGCTAGTGGTTCCGAGGGAGGGTATAGCAATCAGCCCCAGCATTTT
TRBD2	TRBV25-1	TRBJ2-7	many	CATGGVRAYEQYF	TGTGCCACGGGAGGGGTGCGGGCATACGAGCAGTACTTC
TRBD1	TRBV6-1	TRBJ1-3	few	CASNNQGTGAGNTIYF	TGTGCCAGCAACAATCAAGGGACAGGGGCTGGAAACACCATATATTTT
.	TRBV27	TRBJ2-7	many	CASSSNRGTYEQYF	TGTGCCAGCAGTTCAAACCGGGGGACGTACGAGCAGTACTTC
TRBD2	TRBV30	TRBJ2-5	few	CAWSVWSGGIQETQYF	TGTGCCTGGAGTGTCTGGAGCGGGGGGATCCAAGAGACCCAGTACTTC
TRBD1	TRBV2	TRBJ2-2	once	CASKSNTGENTGELFF	TGTGCCAGCAAAAGTAATACAGGGGAGAACACCGGGGAGCTGTTTTTT
TRBD1	TRBV20-1	TRBJ1-3	many	CSARQGWNTIYF	TGCAGTGCCAGACAGGGTTGGAACACCATATATTTT
.	TRBV12-3/TRBV12-4	TRBJ2-4	many	CASSLGRNKNIKYF	TGTGCCAGCAGTTTGGGGAGAAACAAAAACATTAAGTACTTC
.	TRBV28	TRBJ2-4	many	CASSFGDKNIQYF	TGTGCCAGCAGTTTTGGTGATAAAAACATTCAGTACTTC
.	TRBV12-5	TRBJ2-2	many	CASGLVSGELFF	TGTGCTAGTGGTTTGGTATCAGGGGAGCTGTTTTTT
.	TRBV20-1	TRBJ2-7	.	CSAVPGGEQYF	TGCAGTGCTGTGCCCGGGGGCGAGCAGTACTTC
TRBD1	TRBV2	TRBJ2-7	once	CASMRRDRVYEQYF	TGTGCCAGCATGCGCCGGGACAGGGTCTACGAGCAGTACTTC
.	TRBV10-3	TRBJ2-7	.	CAIMRTESDEQYF	TGTGCCATCATGAGGACCGAGTCTGACGAGCAGTACTTC
TRBD1	TRBV4-1	TRBJ2-2	.	CASSQPTGVFTGELFF	TGCGCCAGCAGCCAACCGACAGGGGTATTCACCGGGGAGCTGTTTTTT
.	TRBV6-2/TRBV6-3	TRBJ1-6	.	CASSPILLTTESYNSPLHF	TGTGCCAGCAGCCCCATCTTGCTGACGACCGAAAGCTATAATTCACCCCTCCACTTT
TRBD1	TRBV29-1	TRBJ1-1	.	CSVAPGQGPTEAFF	TGCAGCGTTGCCCCGGGACAGGGGCCCACTGAAGCTTTCTTT
TRBD2	TRBV18	TRBJ2-2	.	CASSPPGTTADTGELFF	TGTGCCAGCTCACCACCGGGGACTACCGCGGACACCGGGGAGCTGTTTTTT
.	TRBV18	TRBJ1-1	many	CASSPRLQANTEAFF	TGTGCCAGCTCACCCAGATTACAAGCGAACACTGAAGCTTTCTTT
TRBD1	TRBV9	TRBJ1-3	many	CASSVEAGGNTIYF	TGTGCCAGCAGCGTAGAGGCAGGGGGCAACACCATATATTTT
.	TRBV30	TRBJ2-5	many	CAWKSPGSQETQYF	TGTGCCTGGAAGTCCCCAGGTAGTCAAGAGACCCAGTACTTC
.	TRBV30	TRBJ1-1	many	CAWSVAQGAFF	TGTGCCTGGAGTGTTGCACAGGGCGCTTTCTTT
TRBD2	TRBV11-1	TRBJ2-7	few	CASSPHGGAGGSYEQYF	TGTGCCAGCAGCCCCCATGGAGGGGCGGGGGGCTCCTACGAGCAGTACTTC
.	TRBV27	TRBJ2-7	.	CASVKFPTGPSYEQYF	TGTGCCAGCGTGAAATTCCCTACAGGACCTTCCTACGAGCAGTACTTC
TRBD2	TRBV12-3/TRBV12-4	TRBJ2-7	many	CASSWLAGSYEQYF	TGTGCCAGCAGTTGGCTAGCGGGATCCTACGAGCAGTACTTC
.	TRBV19	TRBJ1-1	many	CASSIIPVNTEAFF	TGTGCCAGTAGTATAATTCCGGTGAACACTGAAGCTTTCTTT
.	TRBV7-2	TRBJ2-2	many	CASSKLVSTGELFF	TGTGCCAGCAGCAAACTAGTGAGCACCGGGGAGCTGTTTTTT
.	TRBV5-1	TRBJ2-5	many	CASSLVPDQETQYF	TGCGCCAGCAGCTTGGTCCCAGACCAAGAGACCCAGTACTTC
TRBD1	TRBV20-1	TRBJ1-1	many	CSAKGQVNTEAFF	TGCAGTGCCAAGGGACAGGTGAACACTGAAGCTTTCTTT
.	TRBV12-3/TRBV12-4	TRBJ1-1	few	CASSFGRALEAFF	TGTGCCAGCAGTTTCGGGCGGGCCCTTGAAGCTTTCTTT
.	TRBV3-1	TRBJ1-1	few	CASSLASRDTEAFF	TGTGCCAGCAGCCTGGCGAGTAGGGACACTGAAGCTTTCTTT
.	TRBV29-1	TRBJ2-5	many	CSVKGTTETQYF	TGCAGCGTTAAAGGGACAACCGAGACCCAGTACTTC
TRBD1	TRBV28	TRBJ1-6	few	CASRVGGGADSPLHF	TGTGCCAGCCGTGTAGGAGGGGGCGCCGATTCACCCCTCCACTTT
.	TRBV5-1	TRBJ2-5	many	CASSFAGETQYF	TGCGCCAGCAGCTTTGCAGGAGAGACCCAGTACTTC
.	TRBV7-9	TRBJ1-1	many	CASSLSDLEAFF	TGTGCCAGCAGCCTATCGGACTTGGAAGCTTTCTTT